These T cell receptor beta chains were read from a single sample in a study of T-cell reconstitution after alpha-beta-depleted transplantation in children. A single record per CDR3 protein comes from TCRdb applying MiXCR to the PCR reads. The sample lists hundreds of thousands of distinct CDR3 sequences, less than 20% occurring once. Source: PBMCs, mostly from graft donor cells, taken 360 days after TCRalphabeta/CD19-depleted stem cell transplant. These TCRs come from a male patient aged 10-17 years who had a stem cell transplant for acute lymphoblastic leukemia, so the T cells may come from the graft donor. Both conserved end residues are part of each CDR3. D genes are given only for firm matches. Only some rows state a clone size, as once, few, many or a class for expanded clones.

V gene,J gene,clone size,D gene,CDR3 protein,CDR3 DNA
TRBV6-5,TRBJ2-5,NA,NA,CASSYGGVGETQYF,TGTGCCAGCAGTTACGGGGGCGTCGGGGAGACCCAGTACTTC
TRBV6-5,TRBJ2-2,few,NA,CASTRATGELFF,TGTGCCAGCACCAGGGCCACCGGGGAGCTGTTTTTT
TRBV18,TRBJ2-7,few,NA,CASSPQGHEQYF,TGTGCCAGCTCACCCCAGGGTCACGAGCAGTACTTC
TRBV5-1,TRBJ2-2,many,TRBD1,CASSPGTGRNTGELFF,TGCGCCAGCAGCCCGGGGACAGGGAGAAACACCGGGGAGCTGTTTTTT
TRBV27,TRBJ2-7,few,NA,CASSFPLTGIYEQYF,TGTGCCAGCAGTTTCCCCTTAACAGGGATCTACGAGCAGTACTTC
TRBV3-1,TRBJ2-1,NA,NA,CASSQDMSSQSVGEQFF,TGTGCCAGCAGCCAAGATATGAGCTCTCAGTCGGTAGGTGAGCAGTTCTTC
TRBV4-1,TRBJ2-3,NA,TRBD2,CASSPGRATLWGNTDTQYF,TGCGCCAGCAGTCCAGGGAGGGCCACACTTTGGGGAAACACAGATACGCAGTATTTT
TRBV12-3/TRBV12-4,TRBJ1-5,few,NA,CASSLSGGNQPQHF,TGTGCCAGCAGTTTAAGTGGAGGCAATCAGCCCCAGCATTTT
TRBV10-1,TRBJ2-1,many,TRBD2,CASSEAGGPLREQFF,TGCGCCAGCAGTGAAGCGGGAGGGCCCTTGCGAGAGCAGTTCTTC
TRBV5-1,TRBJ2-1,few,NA,CASSFMATEQFF,TGCGCCAGCAGCTTCATGGCGACTGAGCAGTTCTTC
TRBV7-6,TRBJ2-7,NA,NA,CASSRGGGMEDEQYF,TGTGCCAGCAGCCGGGGAGGCGGGATGGAAGACGAGCAGTACTTC
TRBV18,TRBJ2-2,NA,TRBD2,CASSPPAGGPGELFF,TGTGCCAGCTCCCCGCCTGCGGGGGGTCCCGGGGAGCTGTTTTTT
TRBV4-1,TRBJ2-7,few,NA,CASSLLLGAREQYF,TGCGCCAGCAGCCTACTTCTAGGGGCTCGGGAGCAGTACTTC
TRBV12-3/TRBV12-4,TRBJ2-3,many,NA,CASSLASLGTDTQYF,TGTGCCAGCAGTTTAGCATCCCTCGGCACAGATACGCAGTATTTT
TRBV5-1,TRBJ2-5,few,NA,CASSLEGPLPVTTETQYF,TGCGCCAGCAGCTTGGAAGGTCCCCTGCCCGTTACAACGGAGACCCAGTACTTC
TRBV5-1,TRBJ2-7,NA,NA,CASHGGAGFSYEQYF,TGCGCCAGCCATGGAGGGGCAGGTTTTTCCTACGAGCAGTACTTC
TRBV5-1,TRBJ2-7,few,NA,CASSVSGLRSVEQYF,TGCGCCAGCAGCGTGTCGGGACTCAGGTCCGTGGAGCAGTACTTC
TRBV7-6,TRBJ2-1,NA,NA,CASSPLVSSYNEQFF,TGTGCCAGCAGCCCCCTAGTAAGCTCCTACAATGAGCAGTTCTTC
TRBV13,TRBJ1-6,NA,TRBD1,CASSLGATGGAYNSPLHF,TGTGCCAGCAGCTTAGGGGCCACAGGGGGCGCCTATAATTCACCCCTCCACTTT
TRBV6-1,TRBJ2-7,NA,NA,CASIPTDSSYEQYF,TGTGCCAGCATTCCAACAGATTCCTCCTACGAGCAGTACTTC
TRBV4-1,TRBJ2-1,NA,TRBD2,CAAGGAGVNEQFF,TGCGCCGCGGGGGGGGCAGGGGTCAATGAGCAGTTCTTC
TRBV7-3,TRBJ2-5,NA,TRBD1,CASSAYAGTGKETQYF,TGTGCCAGCAGCGCCTACGCCGGGACAGGGAAAGAGACCCAGTACTTC
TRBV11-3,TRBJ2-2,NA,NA,CASSLSALQVNTGELFF,TGTGCCAGCAGCTTATCCGCCCTTCAAGTTAACACCGGGGAGCTGTTTTTT
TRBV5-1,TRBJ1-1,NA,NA,CASSPQGGRDTEAFF,TGCGCCAGCAGCCCGCAGGGTGGGCGCGACACTGAAGCTTTCTTT
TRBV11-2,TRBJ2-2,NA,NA,CASSLWTSLSNTGELFF,TGTGCCAGCAGCTTATGGACATCACTATCGAACACCGGGGAGCTGTTTTTT
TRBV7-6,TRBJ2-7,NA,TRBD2,CASSPYSGSGSYEQYF,TGTGCCAGCAGCCCCTATAGCGGGAGTGGCTCCTACGAGCAGTACTTC
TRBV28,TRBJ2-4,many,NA,CASSPDRHLAKNIQYF,TGTGCCAGCAGCCCCGACAGACACTTAGCCAAAAACATTCAGTACTTC
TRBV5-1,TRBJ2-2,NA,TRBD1,CASSPGQGPPGELFF,TGCGCCAGCAGCCCCGGACAGGGGCCTCCCGGGGAGCTGTTTTTT
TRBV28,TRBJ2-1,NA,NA,CASSSQSGQYEQFF,TGTGCCAGCAGTTCCCAATCCGGACAATATGAGCAGTTCTTC
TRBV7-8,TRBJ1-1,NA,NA,CASSLAGRITEAFF,TGTGCCAGCAGCTTAGCGGGCAGGATAACTGAAGCTTTCTTT
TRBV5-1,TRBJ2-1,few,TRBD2,CASSLVAGATYNEQFF,TGCGCCAGCAGCTTGGTGGCGGGAGCGACCTACAATGAGCAGTTCTTC
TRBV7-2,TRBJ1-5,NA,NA,CASSLGRPGQQPQHF,TGTGCCAGCAGCTTAGGGAGGCCAGGGCAACAGCCCCAGCATTTT
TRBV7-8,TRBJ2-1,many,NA,CASSSQGRDYTNEQFF,TGTGCCAGCAGCTCACAGGGAAGGGACTACACCAATGAGCAGTTCTTC
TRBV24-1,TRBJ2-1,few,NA,CATSDSTRGSSYNEQFF,TGTGCCACCAGTGATTCAACTAGGGGAAGCTCCTACAATGAGCAGTTCTTC
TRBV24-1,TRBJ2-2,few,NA,CATLGAGELFF,TGTGCCACCTTGGGGGCCGGGGAGCTGTTTTTT
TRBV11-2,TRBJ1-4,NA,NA,CASSPAPRVANEKLFF,TGTGCCAGCAGCCCCGCCCCCAGGGTCGCAAATGAAAAACTGTTTTTT
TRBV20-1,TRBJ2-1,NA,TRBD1,CSARRPPGQVVLSYNEQFF,TGCAGTGCTAGACGCCCGCCCGGACAGGTTGTACTCTCCTACAATGAGCAGTTCTTC
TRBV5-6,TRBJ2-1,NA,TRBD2,CASSLAERTSGRYEQFF,TGTGCCAGCAGCTTGGCCGAGCGGACTAGCGGGAGATATGAGCAGTTCTTC
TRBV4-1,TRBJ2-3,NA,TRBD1,CASSPIQGPSTDTQYF,TGCGCCAGCAGCCCCATACAGGGGCCTAGCACAGATACGCAGTATTTT
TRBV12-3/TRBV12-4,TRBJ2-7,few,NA,CASSLGRLASSYEQYF,TGTGCCAGCAGTTTAGGGCGCCTAGCCAGCTCCTACGAGCAGTACTTC
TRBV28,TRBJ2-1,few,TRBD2,CASRLSGSSYNEQFF,TGTGCCAGCAGGCTTAGCGGGAGCTCCTACAATGAGCAGTTCTTC
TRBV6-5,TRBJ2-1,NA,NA,CASSYSGFRGWGSYNEQFF,TGTGCCAGCAGTTACTCAGGATTCAGGGGTTGGGGCTCCTACAATGAGCAGTTCTTC
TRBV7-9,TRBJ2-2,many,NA,CASSLPSGTSTGELFF,TGTGCCAGCAGCTTACCGTCCGGGACAAGCACCGGGGAGCTGTTTTTT
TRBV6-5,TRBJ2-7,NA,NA,CASSNQGSEQYF,TGTGCCAGCAGTAACCAGGGTTCCGAGCAGTACTTC
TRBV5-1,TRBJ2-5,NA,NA,CASSLGAGYFKETQYF,TGCGCCAGCAGCCTGGGGGCAGGGTATTTCAAAGAGACCCAGTACTTC
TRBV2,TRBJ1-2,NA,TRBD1,CASRNNRGRNYGYTF,TGTGCCAGCAGGAACAACAGGGGGCGAAACTATGGCTACACCTTC
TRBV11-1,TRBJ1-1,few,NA,CASSFERGPEAFF,TGTGCCAGCAGCTTTGAGCGGGGGCCTGAAGCTTTCTTT
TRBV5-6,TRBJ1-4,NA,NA,CASSRKPIRPGRNEKLFF,TGTGCCAGCAGCCGAAAGCCAATTAGACCGGGACGGAATGAAAAACTGTTTTTT
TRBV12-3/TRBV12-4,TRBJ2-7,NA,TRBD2,CASSSPGTTLYEQYF,TGTGCCAGCAGTTCCCCCGGGACTACCTTATACGAGCAGTACTTC
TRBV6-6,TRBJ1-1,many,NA,CASTFHGGETEAFF,TGTGCCAGCACCTTCCATGGGGGGGAAACTGAAGCTTTCTTT
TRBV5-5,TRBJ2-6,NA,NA,CASSLGPLLSGANVLTF,TGTGCCAGCAGCCTCGGGCCGCTCTTAAGTGGGGCCAACGTCCTGACTTTC
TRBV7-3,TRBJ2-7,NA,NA,CASSLRTNPLYEQYF,TGTGCCAGCAGCTTAAGGACCAACCCACTCTACGAGCAGTACTTC
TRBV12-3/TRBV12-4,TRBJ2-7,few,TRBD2,CASSILAGGPYEQYF,TGTGCCAGCAGCATACTAGCGGGAGGGCCCTACGAGCAGTACTTC
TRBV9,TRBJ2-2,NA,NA,CASSTKPGELFF,TGTGCCAGCAGCACCAAGCCCGGGGAGCTGTTTTTT
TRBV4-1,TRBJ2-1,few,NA,CASSLTRSDEQFF,TGCGCCAGCAGCCTCACTAGGAGTGATGAGCAGTTCTTC
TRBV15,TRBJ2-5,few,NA,CATSRLKETQYF,TGTGCCACCAGCAGATTGAAAGAGACCCAGTACTTC
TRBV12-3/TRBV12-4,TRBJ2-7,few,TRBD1,CASSFGQGGRYEQYF,TGTGCCAGCAGCTTTGGACAGGGGGGCCGCTACGAGCAGTACTTC
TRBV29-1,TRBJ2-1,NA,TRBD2,CTRLAGFPYNEQFF,TGCACCAGACTAGCGGGATTCCCCTACAATGAGCAGTTCTTC
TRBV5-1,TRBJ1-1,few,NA,CASSLEWGRVSTEAFF,TGCGCCAGCAGCTTGGAATGGGGGAGGGTGAGCACTGAAGCTTTCTTT
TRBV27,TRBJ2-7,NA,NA,CASRHLLSYEQYF,TGTGCCAGCAGACACCTACTCTCCTACGAGCAGTACTTC